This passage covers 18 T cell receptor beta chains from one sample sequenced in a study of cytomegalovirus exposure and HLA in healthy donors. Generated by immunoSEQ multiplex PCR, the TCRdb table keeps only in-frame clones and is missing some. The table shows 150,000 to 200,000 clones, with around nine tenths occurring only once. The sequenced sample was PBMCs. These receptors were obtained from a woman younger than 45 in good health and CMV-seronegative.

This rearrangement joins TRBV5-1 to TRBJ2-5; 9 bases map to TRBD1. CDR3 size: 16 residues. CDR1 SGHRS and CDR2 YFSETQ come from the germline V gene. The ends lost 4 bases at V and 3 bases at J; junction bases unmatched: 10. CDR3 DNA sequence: TGCGCCAGCAGCCCGAGACAGGGGGGTTGGGAAGAGACCCAGTACTTC. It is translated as CASSPRQGGWEETQYF.

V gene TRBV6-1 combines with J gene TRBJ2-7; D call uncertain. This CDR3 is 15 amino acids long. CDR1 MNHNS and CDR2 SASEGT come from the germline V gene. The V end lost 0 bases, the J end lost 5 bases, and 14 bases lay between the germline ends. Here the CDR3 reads CASSEAATTLNEQYF. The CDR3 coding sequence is TGTGCCAGCAGTGAAGCGGCGACAACTCTTAACGAGCAGTACTTC.

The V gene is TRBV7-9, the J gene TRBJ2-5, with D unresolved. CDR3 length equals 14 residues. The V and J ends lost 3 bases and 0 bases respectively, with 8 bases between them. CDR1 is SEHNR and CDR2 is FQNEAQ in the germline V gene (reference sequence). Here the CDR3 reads CASSLYLDQETQYF. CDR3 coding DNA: TGTGCCAGCAGCTTGTACTTGGACCAAGAGACCCAGTACTTC. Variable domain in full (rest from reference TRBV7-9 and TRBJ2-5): DTGVSQNPRHKITKRGQNVTFRCDPISEHNRLYWYRQTLGQGPEFLTYFQNEAQLEKSRLLSDRFSAERPKGSFSTLEIQRTEQGDSAMYLCASSLYLDQETQYFGPGTRLLVL.

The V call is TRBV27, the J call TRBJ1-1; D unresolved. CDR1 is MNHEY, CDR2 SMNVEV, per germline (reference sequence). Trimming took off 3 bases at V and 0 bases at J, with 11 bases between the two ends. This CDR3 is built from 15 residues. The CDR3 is CASSLSRRMNTEAFF. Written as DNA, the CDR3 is TGTGCCAGCAGTTTGAGTCGGCGGATGAACACTGAAGCTTTCTTT.

CDR3 residues: CASSAGQGNTGELFF. CDR3 DNA: TGTGCCAGCAGCGCAGGACAGGGAAACACCGGGGAGCTGTTTTTT. The chain links TRBV9 to TRBJ2-2; TRBD1 aligns across 8 bases. The germline V gene has CDR1 SGDLS and CDR2 YYNGEE. The trim removed 3 bases at V and 2 bases at J, leaving 3 bases unmatched. This CDR3 region has 15 residues. The entire variable domain, with the rest obtained from reference TRBV9 and TRBJ2-2, is as follows: DSGVTQTPKHLITATGQRVTLRCSPRSGDLSVYWYQQSLDQGLQFLIQYYNGEERAKGNILERFSAQQFPDLHSELNLSSLELGDSALYFCASSAGQGNTGELFFGEGSRLTVL.

CDR3 sequence: CASSLGGTGYEQYF. The CDR3, as DNA: TGTGCCAGCAGCTTGGGAGGGACAGGATACGAGCAGTACTTC. V usage is TRBV5-4 and J usage is TRBJ2-7; 8 positions match TRBD1. This CDR3 spans 14 amino acids. The germline V gene encodes CDR1 SGHNT and CDR2 YYREEE (reference sequence). V shed 0 bases, J shed 4 bases, and the junction held 3 bases outside the gene matches.

This CDR3 reads CASSPRASNTGELFF. The CDR3 DNA is TGTGCCAGCAGTCCCAGGGCGTCGAACACCGGGGAGCTGTTTTTT. This chain links TRBV6-5 with TRBJ2-2; TRBD1 is a possible D gene (5 bases). This CDR3 has 15 amino acids. V shed 5 bases and J shed 0 bases, with 10 bases lying between them. In germline, CDR1 is MNHEY, CDR2 SVGAGI.

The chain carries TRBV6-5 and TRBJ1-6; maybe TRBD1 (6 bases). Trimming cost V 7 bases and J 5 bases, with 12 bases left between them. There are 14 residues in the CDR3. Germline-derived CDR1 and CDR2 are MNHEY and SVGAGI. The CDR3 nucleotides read TGTGCCAGCACCTACCAGGGGAATAATTCACCCCTCCACTTT. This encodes CASTYQGNNSPLHF.

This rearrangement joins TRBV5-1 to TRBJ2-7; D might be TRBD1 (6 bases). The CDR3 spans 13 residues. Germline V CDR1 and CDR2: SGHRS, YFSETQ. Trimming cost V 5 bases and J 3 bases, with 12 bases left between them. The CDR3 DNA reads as TGCGCCAGCAGGGGGGACAAGCACTACGAGCAGTACTTC. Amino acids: CASRGDKHYEQYF.

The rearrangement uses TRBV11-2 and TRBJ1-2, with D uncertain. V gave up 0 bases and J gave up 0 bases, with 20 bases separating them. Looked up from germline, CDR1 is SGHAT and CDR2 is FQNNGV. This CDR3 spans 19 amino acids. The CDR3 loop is CASSLDREEWEGSNYGYTF. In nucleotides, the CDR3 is TGTGCCAGCAGCTTAGATCGTGAAGAGTGGGAGGGATCTAACTATGGCTACACCTTC.

The CDR3 reads CASTLTQDTNQPQHF. The CDR3 DNA sequence: TGTGCCAGTACCCTCACGCAGGATACCAATCAGCCCCAGCATTTT. J is TRBJ1-5 and V is TRBV19; the D is unclear. Looked up from germline, CDR1 is LNHDA and CDR2 is SQIVND (reference sequence). There are 15 residues in the CDR3. V dropped 7 bases and J dropped 3 bases, with 16 bases sitting between them. The whole variable domain, remainder taken from reference TRBV19 and TRBJ1-5, is DGGITQSPKYLFRKEGQNVTLSCEQNLNHDAMYWYRQDPGQGLRLIYYSQIVNDFQKGDIAEGYSVSREKKESFPLTVTSAQKNPTAFYLCASTLTQDTNQPQHFGDGTRLSIL.

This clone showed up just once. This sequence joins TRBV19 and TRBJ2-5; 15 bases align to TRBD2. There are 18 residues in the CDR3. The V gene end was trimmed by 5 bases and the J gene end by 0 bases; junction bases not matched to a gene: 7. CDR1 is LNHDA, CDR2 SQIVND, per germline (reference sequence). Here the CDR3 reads CASSVGLAGGPYQETQYF. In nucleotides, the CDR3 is TGTGCCAGTAGTGTAGGACTAGCGGGGGGGCCGTACCAAGAGACCCAGTACTTC. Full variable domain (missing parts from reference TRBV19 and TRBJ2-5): DGGITQSPKYLFRKEGQNVTLSCEQNLNHDAMYWYRQDPGQGLRLIYYSQIVNDFQKGDIAEGYSVSREKKESFPLTVTSAQKNPTAFYLCASSVGLAGGPYQETQYFGPGTRLLVL.

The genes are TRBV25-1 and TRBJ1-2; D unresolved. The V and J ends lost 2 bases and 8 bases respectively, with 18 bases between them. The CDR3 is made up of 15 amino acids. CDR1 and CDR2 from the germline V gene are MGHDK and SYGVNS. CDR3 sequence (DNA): TGTGCCAGCAGTGAAACATCCCTTTTCCGGGGAGGCTACACCTTC. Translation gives CASSETSLFRGGYTF.

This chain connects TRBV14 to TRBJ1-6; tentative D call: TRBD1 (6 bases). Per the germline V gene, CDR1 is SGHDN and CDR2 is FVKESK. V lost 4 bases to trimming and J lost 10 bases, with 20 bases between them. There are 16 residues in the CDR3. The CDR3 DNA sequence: TGTGCCAGCAGCCCGGGCTGGGGGCAGGGAGACTCACCCCTCCACTTT. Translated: CASSPGWGQGDSPLHF. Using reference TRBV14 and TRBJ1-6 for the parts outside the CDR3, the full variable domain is EAGVTQFPSHSVIEKGQTVTLRCDPISGHDNLYWYRRVMGKEIKFLLHFVKESKQDESGMPNNRFLAERTGGTYSTLKVQPAELEDSGVYFCASSPGWGQGDSPLHFGNGTRLTVT.

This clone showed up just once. The CDR3 sequence is CASSLSAGWVEKLFF. DNA for the CDR3: TGTGCCAGCAGTTTATCGGCAGGGTGGGTTGAAAAACTGTTTTTT. The chain joins TRBV27 to TRBJ1-4, with D tentatively TRBD1 (5 bases). V gave up 0 bases and J gave up 7 bases, with 12 bases separating them. Germline-derived CDR1 and CDR2 are MNHEY and SMNVEV (reference sequence). The CDR3 sequence is 15 residues long.

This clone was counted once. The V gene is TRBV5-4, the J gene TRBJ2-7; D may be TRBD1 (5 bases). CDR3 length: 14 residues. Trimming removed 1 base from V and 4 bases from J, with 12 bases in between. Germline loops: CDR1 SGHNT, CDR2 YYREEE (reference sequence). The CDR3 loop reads CASSLYPGSYEQYF. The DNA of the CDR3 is TGTGCCAGCAGCTTGTACCCAGGGTCTTACGAGCAGTACTTC.

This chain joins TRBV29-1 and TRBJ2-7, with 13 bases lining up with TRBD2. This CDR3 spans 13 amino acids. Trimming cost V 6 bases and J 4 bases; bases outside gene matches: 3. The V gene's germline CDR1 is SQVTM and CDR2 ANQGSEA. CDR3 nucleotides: TGCAGCGTCGGGACTAGCGGGATTTACGAGCAGTACTTC. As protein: CSVGTSGIYEQYF.

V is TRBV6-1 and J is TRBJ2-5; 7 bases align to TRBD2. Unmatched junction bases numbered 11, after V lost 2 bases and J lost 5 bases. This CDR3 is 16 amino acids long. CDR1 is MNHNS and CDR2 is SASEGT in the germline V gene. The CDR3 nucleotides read TGTGCCAGCAGTGAATGGGAGCTAGCGGTAGGGGAGACCCAGTACTTC. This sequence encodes CASSEWELAVGETQYF.